These T cell receptor beta chains were read from a single sample in a study of PD-L1 blockade in urothelial cancer. This table comes from immunoSEQ multiplex PCR, and its TCRdb copy is limited to in-frame clones, with some not included. The data hold 66,000 or so clones, with around nine tenths observed a single time. Here the sequenced sample was PBMCs, taken around atezolizumab (anti-PD-L1) treatment. These receptors were taken from a man aged 55-75 years with urothelial cancer. Both conserved end residues are part of each CDR3. D genes are given only for firm matches. The listing skips clone size in some rows; elsewhere it reads once, few, many or a size class.

size: NA
J: TRBJ2-1
D: NA
V: TRBV9
CDR3: CASSAYRVPYNEQFF
DNA: TGTGCCAGCAGCGCATACAGGGTTCCGTACAATGAGCAGTTCTTC

size: medium-sized
J: TRBJ2-3
D: TRBD1
V: TRBV11-3
CDR3: CASSLPGTASTDTQYF
DNA: TGTGCCAGCAGCTTACCCGGGACAGCTAGCACAGATACGCAGTATTTT

size: NA
J: TRBJ2-7
D: TRBD1
V: TRBV28
CDR3: CASSSPGTGIPQQYF
DNA: TGTGCCAGCAGTTCCCCCGGGACAGGGATCCCTCAGCAGTACTTC

size: NA
J: TRBJ2-7
D: NA
V: TRBV18
CDR3: CASSPLSGRSSYEQYF
DNA: TGTGCCAGCTCACCATTGTCGGGAAGGAGCTCCTACGAGCAGTACTTC

size: NA
J: TRBJ1-1
D: TRBD1
V: TRBV18
CDR3: CASSPGQGLNTEAFF
DNA: TGTGCCAGCTCACCCGGACAGGGTTTGAACACTGAAGCTTTCTTT

size: NA
J: TRBJ1-1
D: NA
V: TRBV2
CDR3: CASRVLRENTEAFF
DNA: TGTGCCAGCAGGGTGCTGAGGGAGAACACTGAAGCTTTCTTT

size: NA
J: TRBJ2-7
D: TRBD1
V: TRBV28
CDR3: CASSARTGFKALEQYF
DNA: TGTGCCAGCAGTGCCCGGACAGGGTTCAAGGCTCTCGAGCAGTACTTC

size: NA
J: TRBJ2-5
D: TRBD1
V: TRBV19
CDR3: CASSITSDRVGETQYF
DNA: TGTGCCAGTAGTATCACCTCAGACAGGGTCGGAGAGACCCAGTACTTC

size: NA
J: TRBJ2-7
D: NA
V: TRBV6-1
CDR3: CASSGRGHSYEQYF
DNA: TGTGCCAGCAGTGGCAGGGGCCACTCCTACGAGCAGTACTTC

size: NA
J: TRBJ1-6
D: TRBD1
V: TRBV10-3
CDR3: CASQGTGSASPLHF
DNA: TGTGCCAGCCAAGGGACAGGGTCGGCTTCACCCCTCCACTTT

size: NA
J: TRBJ2-7
D: NA
V: TRBV6-5
CDR3: CASGGGHEQYF
DNA: TGTGCCAGCGGAGGGGGCCATGAGCAGTACTTC

size: few
J: TRBJ1-1
D: NA
V: TRBV4-1
CDR3: CASSHPLNTEAFF
DNA: TGCGCCAGCAGCCATCCTCTGAACACTGAAGCTTTCTTT

size: NA
J: TRBJ2-3
D: TRBD1
V: TRBV6-5
CDR3: CASSTSTGLVGAQYF
DNA: TGTGCCAGCAGCACCTCGACAGGGCTGGTGGGTGCGCAGTATTTT

size: NA
J: TRBJ1-1
D: NA
V: TRBV9
CDR3: CASSVTQEGTEAFF
DNA: TGTGCCAGCAGCGTAACCCAGGAGGGCACTGAAGCTTTCTTT

size: NA
J: TRBJ2-7
D: TRBD1
V: TRBV7-8
CDR3: CASSHGQGGEQYF
DNA: TGTGCCAGCAGCCACGGACAGGGCGGCGAGCAGTACTTC

size: NA
J: TRBJ2-1
D: NA
V: TRBV7-8
CDR3: CASSLVRLAFNEQFF
DNA: TGTGCCAGCAGCTTAGTGAGGCTAGCGTTTAATGAGCAGTTCTTC

size: NA
J: TRBJ2-2
D: NA
V: TRBV5-1
CDR3: CASSLDRGGTGELFF
DNA: TGCGCCAGCAGCTTGGACAGGGGGGGCACCGGGGAGCTGTTTTTT

size: NA
J: TRBJ1-5
D: TRBD1
V: TRBV9
CDR3: CASSVDRGFNQPQHF
DNA: TGTGCCAGCAGCGTGGACAGGGGTTTTAATCAGCCCCAGCATTTT

size: NA
J: TRBJ2-7
D: NA
V: TRBV4-1
CDR3: CASSQTWATSKQYF
DNA: TGCGCCAGCAGCCAAACTTGGGCCACTAGCAAGCAGTACTTC

size: NA
J: TRBJ2-6
D: TRBD1
V: TRBV5-1
CDR3: CASSRDRERANVLTF
DNA: TGCGCCAGCAGCCGTGACAGGGAGAGGGCCAACGTCCTGACTTTC

size: NA
J: TRBJ2-5
D: TRBD1
V: TRBV28
CDR3: CASSYLLGTGGETQYF
DNA: TGTGCCAGCAGCTACCTCCTGGGGACAGGTGGAGAGACCCAGTACTTC

size: NA
J: TRBJ1-1
D: NA
V: TRBV30
CDR3: CGAERNTEAFF
DNA: TGTGGAGCGGAACGGAACACTGAAGCTTTCTTT

size: once
J: TRBJ2-3
D: TRBD2
V: TRBV10-3
CDR3: CAISESGLAGKHTSTDTQYF
DNA: TGTGCCATCAGTGAGTCGGGACTAGCGGGAAAACACACGAGCACAGATACGCAGTATTTT

size: NA
J: TRBJ2-7
D: NA
V: TRBV6-1
CDR3: CASRMGAGTGEQYF
DNA: TGTGCCAGCCGGATGGGGGCCGGTACGGGCGAGCAGTACTTC

size: once
J: TRBJ1-1
D: NA
V: TRBV4-2
CDR3: CASSQVTLMNTEAFF
DNA: TGTGCCAGCAGCCAGGTCACTCTGATGAACACTGAAGCTTTCTTT

size: NA
J: TRBJ1-1
D: TRBD1
V: TRBV27
CDR3: CASSTYHRGGIPEAFF
DNA: TGTGCCAGCAGTACCTATCACAGGGGGGGAATACCTGAAGCTTTCTTT

size: NA
J: TRBJ2-7
D: TRBD2
V: TRBV19
CDR3: CATGGGVSFEQYF
DNA: TGTGCCACCGGGGGGGGTGTCAGTTTCGAGCAGTACTTC

size: once
J: TRBJ2-1
D: NA
V: TRBV13
CDR3: CASSQGQNNEQFF
DNA: TGTGCCAGCAGCCAGGGACAAAACAATGAGCAGTTCTTC